Below are 20 T cell receptor beta chains sequenced from a single sample in a study of cytomegalovirus exposure and HLA in healthy donors. PCR used 60 Vbeta primers and 13 Jbeta primers. The method was immunoSEQ multiplex PCR; TCRdb's version includes in-frame clones alone and lacks a portion of them. The sample yields fewer than 200,000 clones, approximately 77% seen once. The source material was PBMCs. These receptors all stem from a man younger than 45 in good health and CMV-seropositive.

The chain combines TRBV25-1 with TRBJ2-7; D perhaps matches TRBD1 (6 bases). V lost 1 base to trimming and J lost 3 bases, with 19 bases between them. The CDR3 contains 17 residues. Germline assignment: CDR1 MGHDK and CDR2 SYGVNS. The DNA for the CDR3 is TGTGCCAGCAGTGAATCTCTACTCGGACAGACGAGCTACGAGCAGTACTTC. This gives the protein CASSESLLGQTSYEQYF.

This sequence joins TRBV30 and TRBJ1-3, with TRBD1 as a possible D gene (6 bases). Trimming cost V 2 bases and J 1 base, with 12 bases left between them. The CDR3 runs to 15 residues. The germline V gene encodes CDR1 GTSNPN and CDR2 SVGIG (reference sequence). The chain's CDR3 is CAWSSGQGSGNTIYF. In nucleotides, the CDR3 is TGTGCCTGGAGTTCAGGGCAGGGGTCTGGAAACACCATATATTTT.

The chain's CDR3 is CASSVGRISPLHF. The CDR3 bases are TGTGCCAGCAGCGTCGGTCGCATTTCACCCCTCCACTTT. The chain couples TRBV9 to TRBJ1-6, with D unclear. This CDR3 has 13 amino acids. Germline lookup yields CDR1 SGDLS and CDR2 YYNGEE. Trimming pared 2 bases from V and 9 bases from J, leaving 9 bases between.

The V and J genes are TRBV4-1 and TRBJ2-5; 7 bases line up with TRBD2. Germline CDR1 reads MGHRA; CDR2 reads YSYEKL. This CDR3 has 14 residues. Trimming took 5 bases from V and 5 from J; bases not matched to a gene: 8. The CDR3 reads CASSTRTRMETQYF. The CDR3 DNA follows: TGCGCCAGCAGCACTCGGACTAGAATGGAGACCCAGTACTTC.

This clone is a singleton in its sample. This chain connects TRBV6-6 to TRBJ1-1; the match to TRBD1 covers 9 bases. This CDR3 has 16 amino acids. Germline assignment: CDR1 MNHNY and CDR2 SVGAGI (reference sequence). The V gene end was trimmed by 5 bases and the J gene end by 1 base; junction bases not matched to a gene: 8. CDR3 DNA sequence: TGTGCCAGCAGTCAAAAACGGACAGGGGAGAACACTGAAGCTTTCTTT. This translates into CASSQKRTGENTEAFF.

The rearrangement joins TRBV5-4 to TRBJ2-4; TRBD1 is a possible D gene (5 bases). The length of the CDR3 is 13 residues. Trimming left V 6 bases short and J 5 bases short, with 12 bases between. Germline assignment: CDR1 SGHNT and CDR2 YYREEE (reference sequence). The CDR3 DNA reads TGTGCCAGCATGGGGCAGAATGAAAACATTCAGTACTTC. This sequence encodes CASMGQNENIQYF. Supplemented by reference TRBV5-4 and TRBJ2-4, the full variable domain reads ETGVTQSPTHLIKTRGQQVTLRCSSQSGHNTVSWYQQALGQGPQFIFQYYREEENGRGNFPPRFSGLQFPNYSSELNVNALELDDSALYLCASMGQNENIQYFGAGTRLSVL.

The chain carries TRBV5-1 and TRBJ2-5; 9 bases map to TRBD1. V dropped 3 bases and J dropped 4; count of bases not matched to a gene: 7. This CDR3 has 15 amino acids. Germline CDR1 SGHRS, CDR2 YFSETQ. The CDR3 nucleotides read TGCGCCAGCAGCTCAACACAGGGGGCGTTAGAGACCCAGTACTTC. It codes for CASSSTQGALETQYF.

The V call is TRBV27, the J call TRBJ1-6, with D possibly TRBD1 on 5 matching bases. V dropped 7 bases and J dropped 7 bases, with 14 bases sitting between them. This CDR3 spans 14 amino acids. Germline loops: CDR1 MNHEY, CDR2 SMNVEV (reference sequence). The CDR3 reads CASMGGVENSPLHF. The CDR3 bases are TGTGCCAGCATGGGGGGAGTGGAAAATTCACCCCTCCACTTT.

The chain couples TRBV19 to TRBJ2-3, with 10 bases that match TRBD2. The germline V gene encodes CDR1 LNHDA and CDR2 SQIVND (reference sequence). The J segment lost 2 bases and the V segment lost 6 bases, leaving 5 bases of the junction unmatched. This CDR3 has 15 residues. The CDR3 nucleotides read TGTGCCAGTAGCCCAGGACTAGCGGACACAGATACGCAGTATTTT. It translates to CASSPGLADTDTQYF.

The rearrangement joins TRBV28 to TRBJ2-7; D gene unclear. The germline V gene encodes CDR1 MDHEN and CDR2 SYDVKM. V was cut by 6 bases and J by 0 bases, with 9 bases left in between. The CDR3 contains 13 residues. Written as DNA, the CDR3 is TGTGCCAGCAGGTCGGTGAGCTCCTACGAGCAGTACTTC. The encoded protein is CASRSVSSYEQYF.

This chain links TRBV6-1 with TRBJ2-3; 7 bases map to TRBD1. The CDR3 is 15 amino acids. Germline-derived CDR1 and CDR2 are MNHNS and SASEGT. Trimming removed 1 base from V and 1 base from J; junction bases left unmatched: 2. The CDR3 region is CASSEVRGRTDTQYF. CDR3 DNA sequence: TGTGCCAGCAGTGAAGTGAGGGGGCGCACAGATACGCAGTATTTT.

The chain recombines TRBV6-6 with TRBJ1-2, with TRBD1 matching 9 bases. The J segment lost 6 bases and the V segment lost 6 bases, leaving 5 bases of the junction unmatched. Looked up from germline, CDR1 is MNHNY and CDR2 is SVGAGI (reference sequence). The CDR3 sequence is 13 residues long. DNA of the CDR3: TGTGCCAGCAGATCGGGACAGGGTAATGGCTACACCTTC. Translated, it gives CASRSGQGNGYTF.

The chain links TRBV7-7 to TRBJ2-5, with D maybe TRBD1 (6 bases). Germline CDR1 reads SSHAT; CDR2 reads FNYEAQ (reference sequence). The CDR3 spans 14 residues. The V end lost 4 bases, the J end lost 0 bases, and 9 bases lay between the germline ends. CDR3 region: CASSSGQHQETQYF. The DNA of the CDR3 is TGTGCCAGCAGCTCGGGACAACACCAAGAGACCCAGTACTTC.

This sequence joins TRBV6-1 and TRBJ2-1; tentatively, D is TRBD2 (7 bases). CDR1 and CDR2 from the germline V gene are MNHNS and SASEGT. The germline V and J ends were trimmed by 3 bases and 9 bases, with 18 bases remaining between them. This CDR3 is built from 15 residues. DNA for the CDR3: TGTGCCAGCAGTGAGAGGGGGGGATGGAATAGTGAGCAGTTCTTC. Translated, it gives CASSERGGWNSEQFF.

The chain uses TRBV27 and TRBJ2-3; D unresolved. Trimming shortened V by 2 bases and J by 2 bases, and 8 bases separated the two germline ends. The CDR3 sequence is 14 residues long. Germline V CDR1 and CDR2: MNHEY, SMNVEV (reference sequence). DNA of the CDR3: TGTGCCAGCAGTTTAGGGCGAGACACAGATACGCAGTATTTT. Translating gives CASSLGRDTDTQYF.

The V gene is TRBV27, the J gene TRBJ2-3, with 7 bases fitting TRBD1. Germline assignment: CDR1 MNHEY and CDR2 SMNVEV (reference sequence). The CDR3 spans 16 residues. After removal of 8 bases from V and 3 bases from J, the junction contained 14 bases not matched to a gene. CDR3 in DNA: TGTGCCAGCGGAAGACAGGGCGCGACGGCAACAGATACGCAGTATTTT. This encodes CASGRQGATATDTQYF.

The J gene is TRBJ2-4, the V gene TRBV7-9, with 10 bases that match TRBD1. V trimming: 1 base; J trimming: 9 bases; junction bases outside the gene matches: 0. Germline-derived CDR1 and CDR2 are SEHNR and FQNEAQ (reference sequence). The CDR3 consists of 13 residues. The CDR3 here is CASSLGTGGIQYF. The CDR3 DNA reads as TGTGCCAGCAGCTTAGGGACAGGGGGCATTCAGTACTTC.

The rearrangement joins TRBV7-2 to TRBJ2-3; the D gene is possibly TRBD1 (6 bases). V was cut by 5 bases and J by 4 bases, with 10 bases left in between. The CDR3 extends over 13 amino acids. Germline lookup yields CDR1 SGHTA and CDR2 FQGNSA. CDR3 sequence (DNA): TGTGCCAGCAGCCCCCAGGGGTCAGATACGCAGTATTTT. It translates to CASSPQGSDTQYF.

To note about this clone: One end of the junction fails to match germline, which may point to a read error. The same CDR3 is also encoded by other DNA sequences in this sample. The CDR3 region has the DNA TGTGCCAGCGTCCGGGGTGAAGCCAAAAATATTCAGTACTTC. Amino acid sequence: CASVRGEAKNIQYF. V and J are TRBV6-1 and TRBJ2-4; perhaps TRBD2 as D (5 bases). The CDR3 spans 14 residues. CDR1 and CDR2 from the germline V gene are MNHNS and SASEGT.

The rearrangement uses TRBV11-2 and TRBJ2-1, with D perhaps TRBD1 (5 bases). This CDR3 is built from 15 residues. Germline values: CDR1 SGHAT, CDR2 FQNNGV. The V end was cut by 1 base, the J end by 1 base, with 8 bases between. CDR3 sequence reads: CASSLGGYSYNEQFF. For the CDR3, the DNA is TGTGCCAGCAGCTTAGGGGGCTATTCCTACAATGAGCAGTTCTTC.